Each of the 22 T cell receptor beta chains below was sequenced from the same sample in a study of cytomegalovirus exposure and HLA in healthy donors. Both 60 Vbeta primers and 13 Jbeta primers went into the PCR. The protocol was immunoSEQ multiplex PCR, while the TCRdb copy is restricted to in-frame clones and leaves out a portion. The sample holds roughly 150,000 clones, roughly 80% seen once. The source material was PBMCs. The receptors originated from a male donor in good health and CMV-seronegative.

The chain joins TRBV7-9 to TRBJ2-1; 10 bases agree with TRBD1. Losses at the gene ends were 4 bases for V and 10 bases for J; bases not matched to a gene: 13. CDR1 and CDR2 (germline): SEHNR, FQNEAQ (reference sequence). The CDR3 loop spans 16 amino acids. The DNA of the CDR3 is TGTGCCAGCAGCTACCGACCCGGGACAGGGGAAGGAGAGCAGTTCTTC. Translating it yields CASSYRPGTGEGEQFF.

The rearrangement links TRBV14 to TRBJ2-7; D is perhaps TRBD1 (6 bases). The germline V and J ends were trimmed by 0 bases and 0 bases, with 12 bases remaining between them. In germline, CDR1 is SGHDN, CDR2 FVKESK. The CDR3 spans 16 residues. The CDR3 loop reads CASSQDEVRGSYEQYF. CDR3 in DNA: TGTGCCAGCAGCCAAGACGAGGTCAGGGGCTCCTACGAGCAGTACTTC.

The rearrangement uses TRBV18 and TRBJ2-7, with 7 nucleotides matching TRBD2. The CDR3 has 15 residues. J lost 2 bases, V lost 3 bases, and 7 bases had no gene match. CDR1 is KGHSH and CDR2 is LQKENI in the germline V gene. CDR3 amino acids: CASSPGGGTTYEQYF. For the CDR3, the DNA is TGTGCCAGCTCACCTGGCGGAGGGACTACCTACGAGCAGTACTTC.

The V call is TRBV19, the J call TRBJ2-3, with D uncertain. The CDR3 contains 13 residues. V lost 4 bases to trimming and J lost 3 bases, with 8 bases between them. CDR1 is LNHDA, CDR2 SQIVND, per germline (reference sequence). The CDR3 DNA follows: TGTGCCAGTAGTACTAGTCGGACAGATACGCAGTATTTT. Translated: CASSTSRTDTQYF.

In this sample, this clone turned up a few times. The chain links TRBV7-2 to TRBJ2-7; TRBD1 agrees at 7 bases. Germline V gene lookup returns CDR1 SGHTA and CDR2 FQGNSA. This CDR3 has 14 residues. V was pared by 2 bases and J by 4 bases, with 5 bases of the junction left unmatched. The CDR3: CASSLRGGGYEQYF. The CDR3 DNA reads as TGTGCCAGCAGCTTACGAGGGGGCGGGTACGAGCAGTACTTC. Variable domain in full (rest from reference TRBV7-2 and TRBJ2-7): GAGVSQSPSNKVTEKGKDVELRCDPISGHTALYWYRQSLGQGLEFLIYFQGNSAPDKSGLPSDRFSAERTGGSVSTLTIQRTQQEDSAVYLCASSLRGGGYEQYFGPGTRLTVT.

V gene TRBV4-3 combines with J gene TRBJ2-5; no clear D. CDR1 is LGHNA, CDR2 YSLEER, per germline. Between the trimmed V and J ends, which lost 0 bases and 5 bases, there was a span of 10 bases. The CDR3 has 14 amino acids. CDR3 in DNA: TGCGCCAGCAGCCAAGATCGGGTCCGGGAGACCCAGTACTTC. It encodes CASSQDRVRETQYF.

The chain combines TRBV6-6 with TRBJ2-7, with D perhaps matching TRBD2 (7 bases). Germline CDR1 is MNHNY and CDR2 is SVGAGI (reference sequence). V was shortened by 0 bases and J by 11 bases, with 11 bases between the two germline ends. This CDR3 is 12 amino acids long. CDR3 loop: CASSYSRGGKYF. The CDR3, as DNA: TGTGCCAGCAGTTACTCGAGGGGGGGCAAGTACTTC.

The chain combines TRBV19 with TRBJ2-5, with D tentatively TRBD2 (5 bases). The V gene's germline CDR1 is LNHDA and CDR2 SQIVND (reference sequence). This CDR3 comprises 12 residues. V dropped 7 bases and J dropped 4 bases, with 10 bases sitting between them. For the CDR3, the DNA is TGTGCCAGTAAGGCTAGCCCAGAGACCCAGTACTTC. It translates to CASKASPETQYF.

This clone showed up just once. V gene TRBV29-1 combines with J gene TRBJ1-1, with 8 nucleotides matching TRBD1. Germline CDR1 is SQVTM and CDR2 is ANQGSEA. This CDR3 is 20 amino acids long. V lost 4 bases, J lost 0 bases, and 22 bases stayed unmatched. CDR3 residues: CSVARIGRGPEQYMNTEAFF. In DNA, the CDR3 is TGCAGCGTTGCTCGAATAGGCAGGGGGCCCGAACAGTACATGAACACTGAAGCTTTCTTT.

V usage is TRBV5-1 and J usage is TRBJ1-4; 7 bases agree with TRBD1. CDR3 size: 15 residues. Losses at the gene ends were 0 bases for V and 3 bases for J; bases not matched to a gene: 2. Germline V gene data show CDR1 as SGHRS and CDR2 as YFSETQ. CDR3: CASSLAGTANEKLFF. CDR3 sequence (DNA): TGCGCCAGCAGCTTGGCCGGGACAGCTAATGAAAAACTGTTTTTT.

The chain couples TRBV5-1 to TRBJ1-1; D perhaps matches TRBD1 (5 bases). The CDR3 runs to 15 residues. Germline CDR1 SGHRS, CDR2 YFSETQ. The ends were cut back, 0 bases at V and 0 bases at J, with 9 bases in the middle. The DNA for the CDR3 is TGCGCCAGCAGCTTGGGACAGACAATGAACACTGAAGCTTTCTTT. Its translation is CASSLGQTMNTEAFF.

This clone was seen more than once but under ten times. The V and J genes are TRBV29-1 and TRBJ1-1; D perhaps matches TRBD1 (6 bases). The germline CDR1 and CDR2 sequences are SQVTM and ANQGSEA. The V end was cut by 5 bases, the J end by 4 bases, with 11 bases between. The CDR3 contains 12 residues. CDR3 DNA: TGCAGCGTTATTACAGGGTTCACTGAAGCTTTCTTT. Its protein product is CSVITGFTEAFF.

This rearrangement joins TRBV19 to TRBJ2-7, with D possibly matching TRBD2 (5 bases). The germline V gene encodes CDR1 LNHDA and CDR2 SQIVND (reference sequence). This CDR3 has 13 residues. Trimming stripped 5 bases from V and 6 bases from J, with 14 bases between. Here the CDR3 reads CASSSLRVGEQYF. CDR3 in DNA: TGTGCCAGTAGTTCCCTGAGGGTCGGCGAGCAGTACTTC.

The rearrangement uses TRBV16 and TRBJ1-2; TRBD1 is a possible D gene (5 bases). CDR1 is KGHSY, CDR2 FQNENV, per germline. V was pared by 4 bases and J by 1 base, with 13 bases between. This CDR3 region has 15 residues. The CDR3 is CASSPGYRINYGYTF. As DNA, the CDR3 is TGTGCCAGCAGCCCAGGGTACCGTATTAACTATGGCTACACCTTC.

This clone was observed once. V usage is TRBV27 and J usage is TRBJ2-1; 7 bases are a match to TRBD1. The V gene's germline CDR1 is MNHEY and CDR2 SMNVEV (reference sequence). The J segment lost 0 bases and the V segment lost 2 bases, leaving 4 bases of the junction unmatched. CDR3 size: 16 residues. The CDR3 nucleotides read TGTGCCAGCAGTTTAAGCCGGGACAGCTCCTACAATGAGCAGTTCTTC. Translating gives CASSLSRDSSYNEQFF.

The chain combines TRBV7-2 with TRBJ1-2; 7 bases map to TRBD1. CDR3 length: 14 residues. Germline V gene sequence: CDR1 SGHTA, CDR2 FQGNSA. Unmatched junction bases numbered 5, after V lost 5 bases and J lost 2 bases. In DNA form, the CDR3 reads TGTGCCAGCAGCCCGACGACAGGGAACTATGGCTACACCTTC. Amino acid sequence: CASSPTTGNYGYTF.

The chain links TRBV10-2 to TRBJ1-5; 7 bases line up with TRBD1. CDR3 length: 13 residues. Germline assignment: CDR1 WSHSY and CDR2 SAAADI. V lost 6 bases to trimming and J lost 6 bases; unmatched junction nucleotides: 5. In nucleotides, the CDR3 is TGCGCCAGCAGAGGAGACAGGGTTCAGCCCCAGCATTTT. This codes for CASRGDRVQPQHF.

The V call is TRBV19, the J call TRBJ1-2; TRBD1 agrees at 7 bases. Germline CDR1 reads LNHDA; CDR2 reads SQIVND (reference sequence). The CDR3 loop spans 15 amino acids. After removal of 5 bases from V and 4 bases from J, the junction contained 10 bases not matched to a gene. CDR3 in amino acids: CASSRDSTRSYGYTF. CDR3 DNA: TGTGCCAGTAGTCGGGACAGCACGCGATCCTATGGCTACACCTTC. Using reference TRBV19 and TRBJ1-2 for the parts outside the CDR3, the full variable domain is DGGITQSPKYLFRKEGQNVTLSCEQNLNHDAMYWYRQDPGQGLRLIYYSQIVNDFQKGDIAEGYSVSREKKESFPLTVTSAQKNPTAFYLCASSRDSTRSYGYTFGSGTRLTVV.

The chain couples TRBV10-1 to TRBJ2-7; D is ambiguous. The CDR3 totals 12 residues. The germline V and J ends were trimmed by 3 bases and 2 bases, with 5 bases remaining between them. Germline V CDR1 and CDR2: WNHNN, SYGVQD (reference sequence). The DNA of the CDR3 is TGCGCCAGCAGTGACACAACCTACGAGCAGTACTTC. It codes for CASSDTTYEQYF.

DNA of the CDR3: TGTGCCACCAGCAGAGATCTCGGCAGGGAAGCTTTCTTT. Its translation: CATSRDLGREAFF. The chain employs TRBV15 and TRBJ1-1; D gene uncertain. V lost 0 bases to trimming and J lost 8 bases, with 10 bases between them. Germline V lookup: CDR1 LNHNV, CDR2 YYDKDF (reference sequence). The CDR3 runs 13 residues.

The chain recombines TRBV5-4 with TRBJ1-1; the D is unclear. The CDR3 totals 16 residues. CDR1 and CDR2 from the germline V gene are SGHNT and YYREEE (reference sequence). Trimming shortened V by 2 bases and J by 1 base, and 15 bases separated the two germline ends. CDR3 DNA sequence: TGTGCCAGCAGCTTTCCGACCAAAGGAGAGAACACTGAAGCTTTCTTT. This translates into CASSFPTKGENTEAFF. The whole variable domain, filled in from reference TRBV5-4 and TRBJ1-1, reads ETGVTQSPTHLIKTRGQQVTLRCSSQSGHNTVSWYQQALGQGPQFIFQYYREEENGRGNFPPRFSGLQFPNYSSELNVNALELDDSALYLCASSFPTKGENTEAFFGQGTRLTVV.

The chain has TRBV6-1 and TRBJ1-1; possibly TRBD1 for D (5 bases). Trimming removed 0 bases from V and 10 bases from J, with 18 bases in between. The CDR3 is 15 amino acids. Germline CDR1 MNHNS, CDR2 SASEGT. This CDR3 is CASSEALTWGGIAFF. DNA for the CDR3: TGTGCCAGCAGTGAAGCTCTAACATGGGGGGGGATAGCTTTCTTT.